This TCR beta chain was obtained from a study of T cell clonality in common variable immunodeficiency. Assay: immunoSEQ multiplex PCR; the TCRdb copy retains only in-frame clones and omits some. Singletons are absent from the sample, which has tens of thousands of clones. CDR1 SGHTA and CDR2 FQGTGA come from the germline V gene. V gave up 1 base and J gave up 10 bases, with 20 bases separating them. The CDR3 consists of 17 residues. The table lists this clone with many counts. The read finishes 3 residues shy of the CDR3 end, and the germline J gene is used to complete it. The source material was peripheral blood mononuclear cells. The origin of this receptor is a person aged 18-70 years in good health. V usage is TRBV7-3 and J usage is TRBJ1-6; possible D gene TRBD1, 5 bases. The CDR3 region is CASSLRGGDPMGSPLHF. The CDR3 bases that were read are TGTGCCAGCAGCTTAAGGGGCGGGGACCCCATGGGCTCACCC.